A single sample gave rise to the 32 T cell receptor beta chains below, sequenced in a study of Tregs in tolerant kidney transplant recipients. The protocol was immunoSEQ multiplex PCR, while the TCRdb copy is restricted to in-frame clones and leaves out a portion. The sample has 25,000 or so clones; the top ten hold approximately 4.1%. Mixed chimerism was transient after nonmyeloablative marrow transplants from related graft donors. This material consisted of CD4+ T cells from blood (PBMCs), taken 6 months after the transplant. The receptors derive from a human patient who received a combined kidney and bone marrow transplant. Some T cells may have come from the graft donor.

The CDR3 DNA, read in part, is TGTGCCAGCTCACGTTCCAGGCTAACGGAAAACGAG. Its protein is CASSRSRLTENE. From start to end, the CDR3 is CASSRSRLTENEQYF. The rearrangement uses TRBV18 and TRBJ2-7; D call uncertain. The CDR3 end lies 3 residues beyond the end of the read and is filled in from the germline J gene. V was pared by 4 bases and J by 5 bases, with 18 bases between. In germline, CDR1 is KGHSH, CDR2 LQKENI. The CDR3 length is 15 residues.

A remark on this clone: The read finishes 3 residues shy of the CDR3 end, and the germline J gene is used to complete it. V gene TRBV5-4 combines with J gene TRBJ2-2; 7 nucleotides line up with TRBD1. Germline-derived CDR1 and CDR2 are SGHNT and YYREEE (reference sequence). The V segment lost 3 bases and the J segment 6 bases; nucleotides outside the gene matches: 8. The CDR3 has 15 residues. The CDR3 reads CASSSPPGQSGELFF. The CDR3 DNA, read in part, is TGTGCCAGCAGCTCCCCTCCGGGACAGTCCGGGGAG.

CDR3 DNA, as far as it was read: TGCGCCAGCAGCTTGGGGGGACAGGGGAACACTGAA. Residues: CASSLGGQGNTE. The full CDR3 is CASSLGGQGNTEAFF. The chain recombines TRBV5-1 with TRBJ1-1; 9 bases agree with TRBD1. The CDR3 end is not reached by the read, which stops 3 residues before it; the germline J gene fills it in. Germline V gives CDR1 SGHRS, CDR2 YFSETQ. Unmatched junction bases numbered 1, after V lost 0 bases and J lost 1 base. The CDR3 is 15 amino acids.

Note on this clone: The missing CDR3 end, 3 residues past where the read stops, is filled in from the germline J gene. The genes are TRBV6-2 or TRBV6-3 and TRBJ2-5; D might be TRBD1 (6 bases). V gave up 5 bases and J gave up 0 bases, with 16 bases separating them. Germline V gene data show CDR1 as MNHEY and CDR2 as SVGEGT. The CDR3 consists of 16 residues. CDR3 loop: CASSPPTGNYQETQYF. CDR3 bases read: TGTGCCAGCAGTCCCCCGACAGGCAACTACCAAGAGACC.

A note on this clone: The read is 3 residues too short to cover the CDR3 end, so that end is filled in from the germline J gene. The chain has TRBV12-3 or TRBV12-4 and TRBJ2-5, with D perhaps matching TRBD2 (5 bases). CDR3 size: 14 residues. Trimming removed 2 bases from V and 5 bases from J, with 12 bases in between. Incomplete CDR3 DNA: TGTGCCAGCAGTTTACCGGGGTCAGAGGAGACC. It yields the protein CASSLPGSEET. The full CDR3 protein is CASSLPGSEETQYF.

The sequenced CDR3 bases are TGTGCCAGCAGCCCTCTTGCGGGGGTTATTCATGAG. Encoded protein: CASSPLAGVIHE. The full CDR3 protein reads CASSPLAGVIHEQFF. V is TRBV7-8 and J is TRBJ2-1, with 7 bases matching TRBD2. Read data end 3 residues before the CDR3 end; the end is taken from the germline J gene. V dropped 5 bases and J dropped 8; count of bases not matched to a gene: 12. The germline CDR1 and CDR2 sequences are SGHVS and FQNEAQ. The CDR3 covers 15 residues.

A remark on this clone: The sequence runs out 3 residues before the end of the CDR3; the remainder is reconstructed from the germline J gene. The chain is built from TRBV10-3 and TRBJ2-5; TRBD2 is a possible D gene (6 bases). The CDR3 extends over 12 amino acids. The ends were cut back, 3 bases at V and 4 bases at J, with 6 bases in the middle. Germline CDR1 and CDR2: ENHRY and SYGVKD. The CDR3 here is CAISEAGETQYF. The sequenced CDR3 bases are TGTGCCATCAGTGAAGCGGGAGAGACC.

On this clone itself: The observed sequence ends 3 residues before the CDR3 terminus, with the missing tail filled in from the germline J gene. V and J are TRBV7-6 and TRBJ2-2, with D unclear. CDR3 length: 14 residues. V lost 0 bases and J lost 5, with 7 bases in between. The germline gives CDR1 SGHVS, CDR2 FNYEAQ. Here the CDR3 reads CASSLAPGTGELFF. Partial CDR3 DNA: TGTGCCAGCAGCTTAGCCCCGGGTACCGGGGAG.

Comment on this clone: The read terminates 3 residues ahead of where the CDR3 ends, so the germline J gene completes it. The J gene is TRBJ2-5, the V gene TRBV18; the D gene is possibly TRBD1 (5 bases). Germline V gene sequence: CDR1 KGHSH, CDR2 LQKENI. Trimming removed 4 bases at V and 2 bases at J, with 8 bases between. This CDR3 contains 13 residues. The part of the CDR3 DNA that was read is TGTGCCAGCTCACGACAGTTACAAGAGACC. This sequence encodes CASSRQLQET. The full CDR3 sequence reads CASSRQLQETQYF.

The sequenced part of the CDR3 DNA is TGCAGTGCTCCGGGACATGGGACCTACGAG. It codes for CSAPGHGTYE. The whole CDR3 sequence is CSAPGHGTYEQYF. The rearrangement uses TRBV20-1 and TRBJ2-7; a possible D gene is TRBD1 (6 bases). The CDR3 extends 3 residues past the end of the read, so its final part is completed from the germline J gene. The germline V gene encodes CDR1 DFQATT and CDR2 SNEGSKA (reference sequence). The length of the CDR3 is 13 residues. Trimming pared 5 bases from V and 2 bases from J, leaving 13 bases between.

Worth noting for this clone: The read finishes 3 residues shy of the CDR3 end, and the germline J gene is used to complete it. This chain joins TRBV7-2 and TRBJ1-2; a weak D match, TRBD1 (6 bases). The CDR3 loop spans 13 amino acids. CDR1 and CDR2 from the germline V gene are SGHTA and FQGNSA. This CDR3 reads CASSLGTTLGYTF. The part of the CDR3 DNA that was read is TGTGCCAGCAGCCTTGGGACAACCCTCGGC. The full variable domain, its missing parts supplied by reference TRBV7-2 and TRBJ1-2, is GAGVSQSPSNKVTEKGKDVELRCDPISGHTALYWYRQSLGQGLEFLIYFQGNSAPDKSGLPSDRFSAERTGGSVSTLTIQRTQQEDSAVYLCASSLGTTLGYTFGSGTRLTVV.

With respect to this clone: The CDR3 is cut off 3 residues early in the read; its end comes from the germline J gene. The genes are TRBV18 and TRBJ2-2; perhaps TRBD1 as D (7 bases). Germline V gives CDR1 KGHSH, CDR2 LQKENI. This CDR3 region has 15 residues. V was clipped by 4 bases and J by 6 bases, with 15 bases between them. The CDR3 here is CASSLFRGDAGELFF. CDR3 DNA (partial): TGTGCCAGCTCACTGTTCAGGGGGGACGCCGGGGAG.

Remarks on this clone: The CDR3 end lies 3 residues beyond the end of the read and is filled in from the germline J gene. The chain couples TRBV10-3 to TRBJ2-1; D possibly corresponds to TRBD2 (5 bases). The germline V gene encodes CDR1 ENHRY and CDR2 SYGVKD. CDR3 size: 16 residues. Trimming pared 4 bases from V and 0 bases from J, leaving 13 bases between. The CDR3 protein is CAISVSASSSYNEQFF. Incomplete CDR3 DNA: TGTGCCATCAGTGTTTCTGCTAGCAGCTCCTACAATGAG.

In the case of this clone: The sequence runs out 3 residues before the end of the CDR3; the remainder is reconstructed from the germline J gene. The J gene is TRBJ2-4, the V gene TRBV10-1, with TRBD1 as a possible D gene (6 bases). Trimming pared 5 bases from V and 5 bases from J, leaving 10 bases between. This CDR3 region has 13 residues. CDR1 is WNHNN and CDR2 is SYGVQD in the germline V gene (reference sequence). The covered CDR3 bases are TGCGCCAGCAGTTGGGGGCCCCAAAACATT. This translates into CASSWGPQNI. The full CDR3 is CASSWGPQNIQYF.

Regarding this clone: The CDR3 is cut off 3 residues early in the read; its end comes from the germline J gene. The rearrangement joins TRBV18 to TRBJ2-7; perhaps TRBD1 as D (5 bases). The CDR3 runs 15 residues. V shed 2 bases and J shed 0 bases, with 11 bases lying between them. Germline-derived CDR1 and CDR2 are KGHSH and LQKENI. The sequenced CDR3 bases are TGTGCCAGCTCACCAACCGTGACAGCCTCCTACGAG. Translating gives CASSPTVTASYE. The whole CDR3 reads CASSPTVTASYEQYF.

Worth noting for this clone: The observed sequence ends 3 residues before the CDR3 terminus, with the missing tail filled in from the germline J gene. The gene calls are TRBV11-1 and TRBJ1-1; weak D call: TRBD1 (5 bases). The CDR3 is 15 residues long. CDR1 and CDR2 from the germline V gene are SGHAT and FQDESV (reference sequence). V was cut by 1 base and J by 3 bases, with 12 bases left in between. The CDR3 sequence is CASSLDGDSYTEAFF. The covered CDR3 bases are TGTGCCAGCAGCTTAGATGGTGACAGCTACACTGAA.

Of note for this clone: The CDR3 end lies 3 residues beyond the end of the read and is filled in from the germline J gene. The chain joins TRBV4-1 to TRBJ2-3, with D perhaps matching TRBD2 (6 bases). Germline V gene sequence: CDR1 MGHRA, CDR2 YSYEKL. The germline V and J ends were trimmed by 1 base and 2 bases, with 16 bases remaining between them. CDR3 length: 17 residues. CDR3 DNA, as far as it was read: TGCGCCAGCAGCCAAGTATTCTCCGCGGGGCTCACAGATACG. It yields the protein CASSQVFSAGLTDT. The entire CDR3 protein is CASSQVFSAGLTDTQYF.

Concerning this clone itself: The missing CDR3 end, 3 residues past where the read stops, is filled in from the germline J gene. The chain is built from TRBV30 and TRBJ1-2; maybe TRBD1 (6 bases). Trimming took 1 base from V and 7 from J, leaving 10 bases between them. Germline assignment: CDR1 GTSNPN and CDR2 SVGIG (reference sequence). CDR3 length: 12 amino acids. The CDR3 bases that were read are TGTGCCTGGAGTGGGGGGCGTACTGGC. Its translation: CAWSGGRTG. The complete CDR3 protein is CAWSGGRTGYTF.

As to this clone: One end of the junction does not line up with germline, which may come from a read error. The read ends 3 residues early relative to the CDR3; the germline J gene fills the gap. The same CDR3 arises from other DNA sequences in this sample as well. The chain uses TRBV5-6 and TRBJ1-1; 8 nucleotides line up with TRBD1. This CDR3 region has 14 residues. CDR1 and CDR2 (germline): SGHDT, YYEEEE. The CDR3 protein is CASSWDRRNTEAFF. Incomplete CDR3 DNA: TGTGCCAGCAGCTGGGACAGGAGGAACACCGAA.

Comments on this clone: The observed sequence ends 3 residues before the CDR3 terminus, with the missing tail filled in from the germline J gene. The chain couples TRBV7-8 to TRBJ1-3, with 9 bases that match TRBD1. Germline CDR1 reads SGHVS; CDR2 reads FQNEAQ. The CDR3 length is 16 residues. V was pared by 3 bases and J by 3 bases, with 6 bases of the junction left unmatched. CDR3 residues: CASSLLGQGGGNTIYF. The DNA read from the CDR3 is TGTGCCAGCAGCTTGCTGGGACAGGGTGGTGGAAACACC.

A word on this clone: The read gets to within 3 residues of the CDR3 end, and the germline J gene fills in the rest. This rearrangement joins TRBV7-2 to TRBJ2-1; TRBD2 matches 9 bases. This CDR3 is built from 18 residues. Germline lookup yields CDR1 SGHTA and CDR2 FQGNSA. CDR3 bases read: TGTGCAAGTCGCTTAGCTTTGCGGGGGGGCAGCTCCTACAATGAG. It translates to CASRLALRGGSSYNE. The whole CDR3 reads CASRLALRGGSSYNEQFF.

This clone is labeled medium-sized based on frequency. The CDR3 end falls 3 residues outside the read, so it is completed with the germline J gene. The chain joins TRBV7-2 to TRBJ1-2; unclear D gene. Trimming shortened V by 1 base and J by 5 bases, and 8 bases separated the two germline ends. CDR1 and CDR2 (germline): SGHTA, FQGNSA. The CDR3 has 13 residues. The part of the CDR3 DNA that was read is TGTGCCAGCAGCTTAGGGGCGGGTTATGGC. This encodes CASSLGAGYG. The entire CDR3 reads CASSLGAGYGYTF.

Turning to this clone: The sequence runs out 3 residues before the end of the CDR3; the remainder is reconstructed from the germline J gene. This chain connects TRBV20-1 to TRBJ1-6, with a tentative D call TRBD1 (5 bases). The V gene lost 0 bases and the J gene lost 5 bases, with 14 bases spanning the gap. Per germline, CDR1 DFQATT and CDR2 SNEGSKA (reference sequence). CDR3 length: 16 amino acids. Partial CDR3 DNA: TGCAGTGCTAGAGATGCGAGGACAAGGGATAATTCACCC. It encodes CSARDARTRDNSP. Given in full, the CDR3 is CSARDARTRDNSPLHF.

Points on this clone: The read gets to within 3 residues of the CDR3 end, and the germline J gene fills in the rest. The chain couples TRBV6-4 to TRBJ2-3; D unclear. This CDR3 is 13 amino acids long. V was cut by 6 bases and J by 0 bases, with 7 bases left in between. CDR1 is MRHNA, CDR2 SNTAGT, per germline. CDR3 DNA (partial): TGTGCCAGCAGGCAGACTAGCACAGATACG. As protein: CASRQTSTDT. The CDR3 reads in full as CASRQTSTDTQYF.

The part of the CDR3 DNA that was read is TGTGCCAGCAGAGGACAGGGGGGGGCCGGGGAG. Protein: CASRGQGGAGE. In full, the CDR3 reads CASRGQGGAGELFF. The V and J genes are TRBV6-4 and TRBJ2-2; 10 bases are shared with TRBD1. Sequencing ends 3 residues short of the CDR3 end; the germline J gene provides the rest. The V gene's germline CDR1 is MRHNA and CDR2 SNTAGT. The CDR3 extends over 14 amino acids. Germline trimming cut 6 bases from V and 6 bases from J; bases unmatched to any gene: 4.

As to this clone: The missing CDR3 end, 3 residues past where the read stops, is filled in from the germline J gene. V usage is TRBV11-2 and J usage is TRBJ1-2; D may be TRBD1 (6 bases). This CDR3 has 15 amino acids. V lost 6 bases and J lost 2, with 16 bases in between. Per germline, CDR1 SGHAT and CDR2 FQNNGV. The covered CDR3 bases are TGTGCCAGCAGTCCAAGGCAGGGGAGAAACTATGGC. It is translated as CASSPRQGRNYG. The entire CDR3 reads CASSPRQGRNYGYTF.

As concerns this clone: Read coverage stops 3 residues before the CDR3 terminus; the germline J gene supplies the remainder. This chain joins TRBV30 and TRBJ1-4; D might be TRBD1 (6 bases). The length of the CDR3 is 15 residues. V was cut by 5 bases and J by 7 bases, with 20 bases left in between. CDR1 and CDR2 from the germline V gene are GTSNPN and SVGIG (reference sequence). CDR3 bases read: TGTGCCTGGTGGCGTGGGACACCGAGTGGTGAAAAA. Translated, it gives CAWWRGTPSGEK. The whole CDR3 protein is CAWWRGTPSGEKLFF.

A remark on this clone: The read terminates 3 residues ahead of where the CDR3 ends, so the germline J gene completes it. This chain connects TRBV7-7 to TRBJ2-1; D is possibly TRBD1 (5 bases). The germline CDR1 and CDR2 sequences are SSHAT and FNYEAQ (reference sequence). Trimming pared 5 bases from V and 8 bases from J, leaving 13 bases between. CDR3 size: 13 residues. Partial CDR3 DNA: TGTGCCAGCAGCCAGGACAAGTGGGATGAG. Residues: CASSQDKWDE. The whole CDR3 protein is CASSQDKWDEQFF. Full variable domain (missing parts from reference TRBV7-7 and TRBJ2-1): GAGVSQSPRYKVTKRGQDVTLRCDPISSHATLYWYQQALGQGPEFLTYFNYEAQPDKSGLPSDRFSAERPEGSISTLTIQRTEQRDSAMYRCASSQDKWDEQFFGPGTRLTVL.

On this clone itself: The read comes to an end 3 residues before the CDR3 does, leaving the germline J gene to fill in the end. V is TRBV7-9 and J is TRBJ1-1, with a tentative D call TRBD1 (5 bases). This CDR3 contains 15 residues. Trimming removed 5 bases at V and 0 bases at J, with 13 bases between. Germline CDR1 is SEHNR and CDR2 is FQNEAQ (reference sequence). The CDR3 spells CASSARGGMNTEAFF. CDR3 DNA, as far as it was read: TGTGCCAGCAGCGCCCGGGGGGGAATGAACACTGAA.

CDR3 in amino acids: CASSLQGNQPQHF. CDR3 DNA, as far as it was read: TGTGCCAGCAGCTTACAGGGGAATCAGCCC. The rearrangement links TRBV7-9 to TRBJ1-5, with D possibly being TRBD1 (6 bases). The CDR3 end is not reached by the read, which stops 3 residues before it; the germline J gene fills it in. V was cut by 2 bases and J by 4 bases, with 6 bases left in between. Germline lookup yields CDR1 SEHNR and CDR2 FQNEAQ (reference sequence). This CDR3 contains 13 residues.

In the case of this clone: The CDR3 end falls 3 residues outside the read, so it is completed with the germline J gene. The gene calls are TRBV2 and TRBJ2-5; 11 nucleotides align to TRBD1. The CDR3 is 15 amino acids. Per germline, CDR1 SNHLY and CDR2 FYNNEI. The trim removed 8 bases at V and 0 bases at J, leaving 5 bases unmatched. The sequenced CDR3 bases are TGTGCCAGCTGTCGGGACAGGGGGTACCAAGAGACC. As protein: CASCRDRGYQET. In full, the CDR3 is CASCRDRGYQETQYF.

Note on this clone: The read falls 3 residues short of the CDR3 end, and the missing part is taken from the germline J gene. The rearrangement uses TRBV6-2 or TRBV6-3 and TRBJ1-2; D call uncertain. Germline V gene data show CDR1 as MNHEY and CDR2 as SVGEGT. Trimming removed 2 bases from V and 6 bases from J, with 7 bases in between. The CDR3 totals 12 residues. CDR3 sequence: CASSYPQDGYTF. Partial CDR3 DNA: TGTGCCAGCAGTTACCCCCAGGATGGC.